These T cell receptor beta chains were read from a single sample in a study of T cells after yellow fever vaccination. MiXCR was run by TCRdb on the 5' RACE reads, yielding one entry per CDR3 protein. There are 95,000 to 100,000 distinct CDR3 sequences in the sample; less than 6% occur only once, and about two fifths lies in the top ten. The source material was CD8+ T cells sorted from PBMCs, sampled 10 days after the yellow fever booster vaccination. These receptors all come from a man in his late teens or twenties who received the YFV17D yellow fever vaccine. Each CDR3 is given with its conserved first and last residue. The D gene is left open where the match is weak. Clone size appears in some rows only: once, few, many, or a class for an expanded clone.

TRBJ2-1 TRBV7-6 many - TGTGCCAGCAGCTTATCACTTCAGAGCTCCTACAATGAGCAGTTCTTC CASSLSLQSSYNEQFF
TRBJ2-7 TRBV13 few - TGTGCCAGCAGCTTCCTAACAGCGGGCGAGCAGTACTTC CASSFLTAGEQYF
TRBJ2-2 TRBV10-2 few - TGCGCCAGCAGTGAGAACCCCGGGGAGCTGTTTTTT CASSENPGELFF
TRBJ1-4 TRBV19 few TRBD1 TGTGCCAGTAGTCTCGGGACAGGGGGCGGATATGAAAAACTGTTTTTT CASSLGTGGGYEKLFF
TRBJ2-2 TRBV7-9 - - TGTGCCAGCAGCTTAGCCTGGGAGCTGTTTTTT CASSLAWELFF
TRBJ2-6 TRBV5-1 - - TGCGCCAGCAGCTCACCAAGGGAGGCGGCGTTTCTATACCCCTCTGGGGCCAACGTCCTGACTTTC CASSSPREAAFLYPSGANVLTF
TRBJ2-3 TRBV7-9 few - TGTGCCAGCAGCTTTGGCCATTTCCCTAGCACAGATACGCAGTATTTT CASSFGHFPSTDTQYF
TRBJ2-1 TRBV9 many - TGTGCCAGCAGCGCCCCGGGACTCCTCTACAATGAGCAGTTCTTC CASSAPGLLYNEQFF
TRBJ2-7 TRBV3-1 many - TGTGCCAGCAGCCCTTATACCGGGACGGTCTCCTACGAGCAGTACTTC CASSPYTGTVSYEQYF
TRBJ2-5 TRBV21-1 - - TGTGCCAGCAGCTCAGGACTAGCGGGGGGGGAACAAGAGACCCAGTACTTC CASSSGLAGGEQETQYF
TRBJ1-1 TRBV19 - - TGTGCCAGTAGTTCGGTAGGGTCTGACACTGAAGCTTTCTTT CASSSVGSDTEAFF
TRBJ2-2 TRBV5-6 few - TGTGCCAGCAGCTTGAAGTTAGAGAACACCGGGGAGCTGTTTTTT CASSLKLENTGELFF
TRBJ1-5 TRBV7-2 few - TGTGCCAGCAGCTGGCAGGGCCAGCCCCAGCATTTT CASSWQGQPQHF
TRBJ1-3 TRBV4-1 many - TGCGCCAGCAGCCAAAACCCCGGGAAGGGCTCTGGAAACACCATATATTTT CASSQNPGKGSGNTIYF
TRBJ1-3 TRBV12-3/TRBV12-4 - - TGTGCCAGCAGTCTCGGGACCGTCACCATATATTTT CASSLGTVTIYF
TRBJ2-1 TRBV14 few - TGTGCCAGCAGCCAAACTACCCAGGGACTGTACAATGAGCAGTTCTTC CASSQTTQGLYNEQFF
TRBJ2-3 TRBV29-1 many - TGCAGCGTTGACTTTGGCACAGATACGCAGTATTTT CSVDFGTDTQYF
TRBJ1-1 TRBV29-1 many - TGCAGCGTGACCATGAACACTGAAGCTTTCTTT CSVTMNTEAFF
TRBJ2-7 TRBV3-1 few - TGCGCCAGCAGCCCCTTCCCGGGCTACTACGAGCAGTACTTC CASSPFPGYYEQYF
TRBJ2-4 TRBV3-1 - - TGTGCCAGCAGCCAAGTAGGGCAGGGAAGATGGCTAGCCAAAAACATTCAGTACTTC CASSQVGQGRWLAKNIQYF
TRBJ1-3 TRBV5-1 few TRBD1 TGCGCCAGCAGCTCCGGGACAGGCTCTGGAAACACCATATATTTT CASSSGTGSGNTIYF
TRBJ2-1 TRBV4-1 - - TGCGCCAGCAGCCGAAGAGGTACCCACAATGAGCAGTTCTTC CASSRRGTHNEQFF
TRBJ2-1 TRBV4-3 many TRBD2 TGCGCCAGCAGCCCGGGGGGACCCGAGCCCCATGAGCAGTTCTTC CASSPGGPEPHEQFF
TRBJ2-5 TRBV19 - TRBD2 TGTGCCAGTAGTAGGCTAGCGGGGACAGAGACCCAGTACTTC CASSRLAGTETQYF
TRBJ1-2 TRBV3-1 - - TGTGCCAGCAGCCGCACAGACTATGGCTACACCTTC CASSRTDYGYTF
TRBJ2-3 TRBV6-4 few - TGTGCCAGCAGTGATGGCCAAGGGGGAGCAGATACGCAGTATTTT CASSDGQGGADTQYF
TRBJ2-2 TRBV29-1 many - TGCAGCGTTGAAGATTGGCAGGGTTACACCGGGGAGCTGTTTTTT CSVEDWQGYTGELFF
TRBJ2-5 TRBV5-6 - TRBD2 TGTGCCAGCAGCTTTTCGGGACTACCCAAAGAGACCCAGTACTTC CASSFSGLPKETQYF
TRBJ2-7 TRBV27 many - TGTGCCAGCAGTTTTGGGACGTTAACCTACGAGCAGTACTTC CASSFGTLTYEQYF
TRBJ1-2 TRBV4-3 - TRBD1 TGCGCCAGCAGCCCACAGGGGGCCGCTGGCTACACCTTC CASSPQGAAGYTF
TRBJ1-5 TRBV30 few TRBD1 TGTGCCTGGGGGCCAGGGGGCCAGGGGCCCCAGCATTTT CAWGPGGQGPQHF
TRBJ1-6 TRBV9 - - TGTGCCAGCAGCCGAGAAGGGGTTGGGAATTCACCCCTCCACTTT CASSREGVGNSPLHF
TRBJ2-7 TRBV15 many TRBD1 TGTGCCACCAGCAGAGACCTAGGACAGGCCAATTACTACGAGCAGTACTTC CATSRDLGQANYYEQYF
TRBJ1-5 TRBV15 - - TGTGCCACCAGCAGAGATCGCCGGGGGTCGGAGCCCCAGCATTTT CATSRDRRGSEPQHF
TRBJ2-3 TRBV4-3 - - TGCGCCAGCAGCCAAGAGAGGGGGGGGCAGAGAACGAGTCGGGCGCAGTATTTT CASSQERGGQRTSRAQYF
TRBJ1-1 TRBV15 few - TGTGCCACCAGCAGTGACGGTAGACCATTTGAAGCTTTCTTT CATSSDGRPFEAFF
TRBJ1-4 TRBV18 - TRBD1 TGTGCCAGCTCATCCCAGGGGGCGCGGGCTAATGAAAAACTGTTTTTT CASSSQGARANEKLFF
TRBJ1-6 TRBV7-2 few - TGTGCCAGCAGCTTATCCCTTTCACCCCTCCACTTT CASSLSLSPLHF
TRBJ1-1 TRBV4-1 - - TGCGCCAGCAGCCCCAAAGGACTACAGGGGAACACTGAAGCTTTCTTT CASSPKGLQGNTEAFF
TRBJ1-2 TRBV7-9 many - TGTGCCAGCAGCTTCTTAAGGGGTGACGGCTACACCTTC CASSFLRGDGYTF
TRBJ1-4 TRBV20-1 few TRBD1 TGCAGTGCGGGGACAGCCACTAATGAAAAACTGTTTTTT CSAGTATNEKLFF
TRBJ1-2 TRBV20-1 few TRBD1 TGCAGTGCTAGAGACCGGGACAGGGGGAACTATGGCTACACCTTC CSARDRDRGNYGYTF
TRBJ2-5 TRBV12-3/TRBV12-4 many - TGTGCCAGCAGGCCTTCTAGAGGATGGGAGACCCAGTACTTC CASRPSRGWETQYF
TRBJ1-3 TRBV7-3 - TRBD1 TGTGCCAGCAGCCTCCGGACAGGGGGGTCTGGAAACACCATATATTTT CASSLRTGGSGNTIYF
TRBJ1-2 TRBV12-3/TRBV12-4 - TRBD1 TGTGCCAGCAGTTTAGTGGCAGGGGGGTTCGATGGCTACACCTTC CASSLVAGGFDGYTF
TRBJ2-2 TRBV20-1 - - TGCAGTGCTAGAGATCTGGACACCGGGGAGCTGTTTTTT CSARDLDTGELFF
TRBJ2-1 TRBV7-8 once TRBD2 TGTGCCAGCAGCCAAGAACCACCGGGGGGGCCCTACAATGAGCAGTTCTTC CASSQEPPGGPYNEQFF
TRBJ2-3 TRBV4-1 many - TGCGCCAGCAGCCCAGGAAGCCCTAGCACAGATACGCAGTATTTT CASSPGSPSTDTQYF
TRBJ1-4 TRBV6-5 - - TGTGCCAGCAGTTACTCGACGGGGCCCCCCGGTGAAAAACTGTTTTTT CASSYSTGPPGEKLFF